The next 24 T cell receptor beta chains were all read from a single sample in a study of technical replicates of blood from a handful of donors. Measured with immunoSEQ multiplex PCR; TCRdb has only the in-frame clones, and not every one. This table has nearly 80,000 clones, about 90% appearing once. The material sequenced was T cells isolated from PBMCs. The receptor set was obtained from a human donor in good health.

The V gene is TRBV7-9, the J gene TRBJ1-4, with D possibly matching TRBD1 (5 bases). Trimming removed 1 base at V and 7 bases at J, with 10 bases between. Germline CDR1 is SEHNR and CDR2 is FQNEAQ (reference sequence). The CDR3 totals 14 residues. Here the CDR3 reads CASSLVLGREKLFF. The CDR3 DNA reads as TGTGCCAGCAGCTTAGTTCTGGGGCGTGAAAAACTGTTTTTT.

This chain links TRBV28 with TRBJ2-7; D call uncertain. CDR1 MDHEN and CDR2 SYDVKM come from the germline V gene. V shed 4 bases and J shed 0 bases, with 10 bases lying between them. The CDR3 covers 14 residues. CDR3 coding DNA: TGTGCCAGCAGTTCGTGGAGAAGCTCCTACGAGCAGTACTTC. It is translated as CASSSWRSSYEQYF. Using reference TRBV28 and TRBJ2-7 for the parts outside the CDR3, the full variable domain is DVKVTQSSRYLVKRTGEKVFLECVQDMDHENMFWYRQDPGLGLRLIYFSYDVKMKEKGDIPEGYSVSREKKERFSLILESASTNQTSMYLCASSSWRSSYEQYFGPGTRLTVT.

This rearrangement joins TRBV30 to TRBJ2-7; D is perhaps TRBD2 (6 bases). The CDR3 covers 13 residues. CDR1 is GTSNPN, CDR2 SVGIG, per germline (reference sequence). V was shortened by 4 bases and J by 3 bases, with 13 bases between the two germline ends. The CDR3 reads CAWTVWGVYEQYF. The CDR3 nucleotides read TGTGCCTGGACCGTCTGGGGGGTCTACGAGCAGTACTTC.

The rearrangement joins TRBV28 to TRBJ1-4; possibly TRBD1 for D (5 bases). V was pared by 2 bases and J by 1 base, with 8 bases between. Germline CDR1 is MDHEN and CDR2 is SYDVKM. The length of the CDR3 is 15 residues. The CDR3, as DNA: TGTGCCAGCAGTTTAGAGGACATAACTAATGAAAAACTGTTTTTT. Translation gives CASSLEDITNEKLFF. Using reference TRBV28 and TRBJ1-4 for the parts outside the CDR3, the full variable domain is DVKVTQSSRYLVKRTGEKVFLECVQDMDHENMFWYRQDPGLGLRLIYFSYDVKMKEKGDIPEGYSVSREKKERFSLILESASTNQTSMYLCASSLEDITNEKLFFGSGTQLSVL.

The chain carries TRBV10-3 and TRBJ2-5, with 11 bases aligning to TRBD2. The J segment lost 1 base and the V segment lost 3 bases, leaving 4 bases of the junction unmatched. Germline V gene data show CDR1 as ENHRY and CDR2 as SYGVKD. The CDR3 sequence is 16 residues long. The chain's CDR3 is CAISDASGRFQETQYF. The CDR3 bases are TGTGCCATCAGTGACGCTAGCGGGAGGTTCCAAGAGACCCAGTACTTC.

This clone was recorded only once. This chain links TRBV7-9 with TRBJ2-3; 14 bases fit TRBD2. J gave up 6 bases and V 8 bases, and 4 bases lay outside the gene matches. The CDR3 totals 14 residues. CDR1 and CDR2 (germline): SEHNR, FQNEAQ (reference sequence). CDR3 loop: CASGGLAGGDTQYF. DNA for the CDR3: TGTGCCAGCGGTGGACTAGCGGGAGGTGATACGCAGTATTTT.

CDR3 nucleotide sequence: TGTGCCAGCAGTCTCGCCGGGACAGGGCGGGCTTTCTTT. This encodes CASSLAGTGRAFF. The chain combines TRBV2 with TRBJ1-1; 9 bases match TRBD1. Germline V lookup: CDR1 SNHLY, CDR2 FYNNEI. Trimming at V came to 5 bases and at J to 11 bases, leaving 9 bases not matched to a gene. The CDR3 length is 13 residues.

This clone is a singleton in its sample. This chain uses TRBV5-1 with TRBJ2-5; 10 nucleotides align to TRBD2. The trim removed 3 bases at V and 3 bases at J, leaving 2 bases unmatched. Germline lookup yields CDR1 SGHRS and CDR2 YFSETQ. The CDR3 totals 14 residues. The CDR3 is CASSSGLAEETQYF. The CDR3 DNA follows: TGCGCCAGCAGCTCCGGACTAGCGGAAGAGACCCAGTACTTC.

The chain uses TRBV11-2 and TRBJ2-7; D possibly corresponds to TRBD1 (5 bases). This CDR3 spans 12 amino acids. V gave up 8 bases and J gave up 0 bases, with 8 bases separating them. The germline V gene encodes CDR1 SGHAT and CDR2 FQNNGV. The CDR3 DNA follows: TGTGCCAGCCGGACAAGCTCCTACGAGCAGTACTTC. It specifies CASRTSSYEQYF.

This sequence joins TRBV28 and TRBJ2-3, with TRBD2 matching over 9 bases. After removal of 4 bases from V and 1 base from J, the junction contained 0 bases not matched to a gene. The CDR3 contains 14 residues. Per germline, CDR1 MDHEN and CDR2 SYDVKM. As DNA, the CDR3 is TGTGCCAGCAGTTGGACTAGCGGCACAGATACGCAGTATTTT. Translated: CASSWTSGTDTQYF.

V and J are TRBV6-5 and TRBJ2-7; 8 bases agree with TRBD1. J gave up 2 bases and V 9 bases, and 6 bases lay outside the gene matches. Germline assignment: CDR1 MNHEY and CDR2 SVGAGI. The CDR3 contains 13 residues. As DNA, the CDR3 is TGTGCCAGTTCGCAGGGGGCACCCTACGAGCAGTACTTC. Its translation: CASSQGAPYEQYF.

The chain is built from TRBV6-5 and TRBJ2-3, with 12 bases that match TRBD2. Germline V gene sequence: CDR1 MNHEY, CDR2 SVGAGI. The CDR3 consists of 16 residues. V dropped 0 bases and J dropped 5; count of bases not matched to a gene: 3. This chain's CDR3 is CASSYSKLAGGDTQYF. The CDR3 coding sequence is TGTGCCAGCAGTTACTCGAAACTAGCGGGAGGAGATACGCAGTATTTT.

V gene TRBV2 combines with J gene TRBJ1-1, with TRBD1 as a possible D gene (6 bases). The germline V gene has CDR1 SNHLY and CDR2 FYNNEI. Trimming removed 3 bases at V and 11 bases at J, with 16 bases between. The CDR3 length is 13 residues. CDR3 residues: CASSDRTVSGAFF. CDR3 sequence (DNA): TGTGCCAGCAGTGACAGGACAGTCTCCGGCGCTTTCTTT.

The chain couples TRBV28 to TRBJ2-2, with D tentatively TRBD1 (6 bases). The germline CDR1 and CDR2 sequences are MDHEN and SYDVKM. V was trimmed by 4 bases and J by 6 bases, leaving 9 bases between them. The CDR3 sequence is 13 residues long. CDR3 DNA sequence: TGTGCCAGCAGTTACAGGGTCGCCGGGGAGCTGTTTTTT. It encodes CASSYRVAGELFF.

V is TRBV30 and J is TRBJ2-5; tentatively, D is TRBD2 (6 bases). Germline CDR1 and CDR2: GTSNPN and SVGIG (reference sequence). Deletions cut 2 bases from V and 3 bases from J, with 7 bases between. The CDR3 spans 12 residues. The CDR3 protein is CAWSTGEETQYF. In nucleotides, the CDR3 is TGTGCCTGGAGTACGGGAGAAGAGACCCAGTACTTC.

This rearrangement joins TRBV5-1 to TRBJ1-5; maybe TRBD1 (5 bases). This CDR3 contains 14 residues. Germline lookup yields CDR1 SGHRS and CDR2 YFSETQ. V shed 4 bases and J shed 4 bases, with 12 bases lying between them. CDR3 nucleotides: TGCGCCAGCAGCCGGGGGGAAATAAATCAGCCCCAGCATTTT. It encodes CASSRGEINQPQHF.

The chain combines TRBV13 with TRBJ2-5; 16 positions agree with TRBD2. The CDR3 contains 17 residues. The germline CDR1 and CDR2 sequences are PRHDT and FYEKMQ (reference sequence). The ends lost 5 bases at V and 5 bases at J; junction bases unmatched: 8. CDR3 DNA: TGTGCCAGCAGCCAGGGACTAGCGGGAGGGCCTGGTGAGACCCAGTACTTC. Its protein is CASSQGLAGGPGETQYF.

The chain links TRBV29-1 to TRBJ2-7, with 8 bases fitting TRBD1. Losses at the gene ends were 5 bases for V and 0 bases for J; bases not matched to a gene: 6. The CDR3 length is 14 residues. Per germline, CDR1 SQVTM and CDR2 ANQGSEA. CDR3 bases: TGCAGCGTTCGGACAGGGTATACCTCCTACGAGCAGTACTTC. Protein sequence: CSVRTGYTSYEQYF.

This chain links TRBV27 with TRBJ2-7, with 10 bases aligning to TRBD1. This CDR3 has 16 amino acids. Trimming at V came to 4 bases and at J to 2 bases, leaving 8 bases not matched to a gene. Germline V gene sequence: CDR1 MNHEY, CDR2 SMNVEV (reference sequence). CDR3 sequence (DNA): TGTGCCAGCAGTTCGGCCGGGACAGGGGCCCCCTACGAGCAGTACTTC. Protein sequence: CASSSAGTGAPYEQYF.

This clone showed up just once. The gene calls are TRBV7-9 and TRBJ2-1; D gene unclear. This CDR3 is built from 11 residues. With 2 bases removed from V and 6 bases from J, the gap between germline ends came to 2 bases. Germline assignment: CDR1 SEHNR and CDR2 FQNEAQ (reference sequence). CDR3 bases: TGTGCCAGCAGCTTACTCAATGAGCAGTTCTTC. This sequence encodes CASSLLNEQFF.

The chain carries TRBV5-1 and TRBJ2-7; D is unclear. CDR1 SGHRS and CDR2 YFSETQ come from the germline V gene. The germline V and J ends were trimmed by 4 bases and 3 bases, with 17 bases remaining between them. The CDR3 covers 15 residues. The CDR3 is CASSRNGDTDYEQYF. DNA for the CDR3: TGCGCCAGCAGCCGTAATGGCGACACGGACTACGAGCAGTACTTC. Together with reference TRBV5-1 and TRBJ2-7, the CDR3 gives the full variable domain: KAGVTQTPRYLIKTRGQQVTLSCSPISGHRSVSWYQQTPGQGLQFLFEYFSETQRNKGNFPGRFSGRQFSNSRSEMNVSTLELGDSALYLCASSRNGDTDYEQYFGPGTRLTVT.

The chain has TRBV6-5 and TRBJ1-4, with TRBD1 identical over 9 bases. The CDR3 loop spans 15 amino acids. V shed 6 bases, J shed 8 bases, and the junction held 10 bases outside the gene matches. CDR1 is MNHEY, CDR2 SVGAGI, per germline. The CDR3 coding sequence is TGTGCCAGCAGGGATCCGGGACAGGGTCACGAAAAACTGTTTTTT. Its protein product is CASRDPGQGHEKLFF.

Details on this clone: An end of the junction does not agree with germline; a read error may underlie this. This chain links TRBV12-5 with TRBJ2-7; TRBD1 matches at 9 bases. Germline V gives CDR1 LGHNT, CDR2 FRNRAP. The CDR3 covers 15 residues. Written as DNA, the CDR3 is TGTGCTAGTGGTTTGGTCACAGGGGGCTTGTTCTTTTTGAACTTC. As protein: CASGLVTGGLFFLNF.

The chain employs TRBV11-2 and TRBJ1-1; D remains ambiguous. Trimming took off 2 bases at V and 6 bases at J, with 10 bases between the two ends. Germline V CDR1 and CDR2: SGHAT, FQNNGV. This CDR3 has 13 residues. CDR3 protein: CASSLSGSAEAFF. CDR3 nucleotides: TGTGCCAGCAGCTTATCTGGGAGCGCTGAAGCTTTCTTT.